The next 8 T cell receptor beta chains were all read from a single sample in a study of shared clonotypes between healthy human individuals. Sequencing was performed with immunoSEQ multiplex PCR; in TCRdb, only in-frame clones are kept and a portion is missing. The top ten clones hold roughly 0.39% of a sample with 2,500,000 or so clones, 80% to 95% of them seen once. Sequencing was done on a sample of naive CD4+ T cells from PBMCs. Regarding subset: CD45RA+ positively selected. The origin of the receptors is a man aged 18 to 30 in good health. Some clones in this sample may be carry-over from other donors' samples.

As regards this clone: The same CDR3 can be traced to other DNA sequences in this sample. The chain joins TRBV30 to TRBJ2-1; 13 positions match TRBD2. In germline, CDR1 is GTSNPN, CDR2 SVGIG (reference sequence). The CDR3 is 14 residues long. Unmatched junction bases numbered 1, after V lost 4 bases and J lost 4 bases. The CDR3 reads CAWMTSGRYNEQFF. CDR3 nucleotides: TGTGCCTGGATGACTAGCGGGAGGTACAATGAGCAGTTCTTC. Full variable domain (rest looked up from reference TRBV30 and TRBJ2-1): SQTIHQWPATLVQPVGSPLSLECTVEGTSNPNLYWYRQAAGRGLQLLFYSVGIGQISSEVPQNLSASRPQDRQFILSSKKLLLSDSGFYLCAWMTSGRYNEQFFGPGTRLTVL.

V gene TRBV28 combines with J gene TRBJ1-5; TRBD1 matches at 7 bases. With V trimmed by 4 bases and J by 0 bases, 12 bases remained unmatched. This CDR3 is built from 18 residues. Germline lookup yields CDR1 MDHEN and CDR2 SYDVKM. The CDR3 loop is CASSSPGTEKYSNQPQHF. CDR3 DNA: TGTGCCAGCAGTTCCCCCGGGACAGAGAAATATAGCAATCAGCCCCAGCATTTT.

The chain employs TRBV29-1 and TRBJ1-3; D not resolved. CDR1 is SQVTM, CDR2 ANQGSEA, per germline. The CDR3 is 18 amino acids. V shed 1 base and J shed 0 bases, with 19 bases lying between them. Written as DNA, the CDR3 is TGCAGCGTTGAAGGGTTGGCAGCAGGATTCCACTCTGGAAACACCATATATTTT. Translated, it gives CSVEGLAAGFHSGNTIYF.

The chain employs TRBV19 and TRBJ2-3; D not resolved. V was clipped by 9 bases and J by 5 bases, with 9 bases between them. Germline loops: CDR1 LNHDA, CDR2 SQIVND (reference sequence). The CDR3 contains 11 residues. The CDR3 DNA sequence: TGTGCCAGCAAAACAATAGATACGCAGTATTTT. Translation: CASKTIDTQYF.

The gene calls are TRBV9 and TRBJ2-7; TRBD1 matches 10 bases. The CDR3 totals 15 residues. The germline V gene has CDR1 SGDLS and CDR2 YYNGEE. J was trimmed by 3 bases and V by 3 bases; bases with no gene match: 6. Written as DNA, the CDR3 is TGTGCCAGCAGCGCGACCGGGACAGGGGTCTACGAGCAGTACTTC. Its protein is CASSATGTGVYEQYF.

V gene TRBV18 combines with J gene TRBJ2-1; D ambiguous. The CDR3 extends over 13 amino acids. V gave up 2 bases and J gave up 6 bases, with 8 bases separating them. Germline CDR1 KGHSH, CDR2 LQKENI. The CDR3 loop reads CASSPVRINEQFF. The CDR3 DNA reads TGTGCCAGCTCACCAGTACGAATCAATGAGCAGTTCTTC.

The chain employs TRBV28 and TRBJ1-4; 7 bases are a match to TRBD1. The V gene's germline CDR1 is MDHEN and CDR2 SYDVKM. V lost 5 bases and J lost 4; bases outside the gene matches: 10. This CDR3 is built from 16 residues. The CDR3 is CASSPTGTMGNEKLFF. DNA of the CDR3: TGTGCCAGCAGTCCGACAGGGACGATGGGTAATGAAAAACTGTTTTTT.

The genes are TRBV5-1 and TRBJ2-2; D is ambiguous. Germline V gives CDR1 SGHRS, CDR2 YFSETQ. V dropped 2 bases and J dropped 0 bases, with 11 bases sitting between them. The CDR3 is 16 amino acids. CDR3 amino acids: CASSLTVTANTGELFF. The CDR3 bases are TGCGCCAGCAGCTTAACTGTTACGGCGAACACCGGGGAGCTGTTTTTT.